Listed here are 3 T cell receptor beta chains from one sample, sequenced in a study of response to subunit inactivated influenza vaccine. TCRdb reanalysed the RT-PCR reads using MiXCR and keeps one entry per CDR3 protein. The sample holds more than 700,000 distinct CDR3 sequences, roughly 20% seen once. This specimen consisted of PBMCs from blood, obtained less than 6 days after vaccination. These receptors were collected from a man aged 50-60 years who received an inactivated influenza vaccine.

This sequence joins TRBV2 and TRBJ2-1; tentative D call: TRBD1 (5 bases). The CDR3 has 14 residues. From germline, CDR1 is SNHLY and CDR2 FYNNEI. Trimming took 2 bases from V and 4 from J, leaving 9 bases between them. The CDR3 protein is CASSERTFYNEQFF. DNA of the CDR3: TGTGCCAGCAGTGAACGGACATTTTACAATGAGCAGTTCTTC.

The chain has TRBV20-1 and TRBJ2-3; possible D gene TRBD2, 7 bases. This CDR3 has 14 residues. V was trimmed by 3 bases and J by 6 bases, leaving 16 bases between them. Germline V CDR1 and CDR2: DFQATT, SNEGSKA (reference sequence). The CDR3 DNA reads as TGCAGTGCTAGTAAGGGGGGGCCGAAGGATACGCAGTATTTT. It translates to CSASKGGPKDTQYF.

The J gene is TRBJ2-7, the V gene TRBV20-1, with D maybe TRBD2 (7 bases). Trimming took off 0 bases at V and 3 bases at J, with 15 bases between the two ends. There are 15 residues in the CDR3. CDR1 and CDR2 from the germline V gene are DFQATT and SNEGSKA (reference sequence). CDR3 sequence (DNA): TGCAGTGCTAGAGACTTCACGGGGGGCGACTACGAGCAGTACTTC. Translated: CSARDFTGGDYEQYF.